A selection of T cell receptor beta chains follows, all from one sample in a study of shared clonotypes between healthy human individuals. Sequencing used immunoSEQ multiplex PCR; TCRdb keeps in-frame clones, though not all of them. The data contain 2,500,000 or so clones, 85% to 95% of them singletons. The sequenced sample consisted of naive CD4+ T cells from PBMCs. These receptors originate from a man aged 18 to 35 in good health. Some clones in this sample may be carry-over from other donors' samples. The CDR3 runs from the conserved cysteine through the conserved F or W. Fields, in order: J gene, clone size, D gene, V gene, CDR3 DNA, CDR3 protein. A D gene is named only where the DNA matches it firmly. The size field is filled for only some rows; it gives once, few, many or a size class.

>TRBJ2-2|NA|NA|TRBV5-4
TGTGCCAGCAGCCTGCCAGGGGTTATTGGGGAGCTGTTTTTT
CASSLPGVIGELFF
>TRBJ2-1|NA|NA|TRBV27
TGTGCCAGCAGTTTATCATGGGGATCCTACAATGAGCAGTTCTTC
CASSLSWGSYNEQFF
>TRBJ2-7|NA|TRBD2|TRBV25-1
TGTGCCAGTAGACGGGCGGGACTAGCGGGTTACGAGCAGTACTTC
CASRRAGLAGYEQYF
>TRBJ1-2|NA|TRBD1|TRBV4-1
TGCGCCAGCAGCCAAAAGACAGGGGTCAATGGCTACACCTTC
CASSQKTGVNGYTF
>TRBJ1-4|NA|NA|TRBV6-1
TGTGCCAGCAGCGAGGGCGCAGGGATTAATGAAAAACTGTTTTTT
CASSEGAGINEKLFF
>TRBJ2-2|NA|NA|TRBV5-1
TGCGCCAGCAGCTTGGATTCGGGGGCCGGCACCGGGGAGCTGTTTTTT
CASSLDSGAGTGELFF
>TRBJ1-2|once|TRBD1|TRBV7-2
TGTGCCAGCAGCCCGCTGGGTTGGGGACAGGACGCTGGCTACACCTTC
CASSPLGWGQDAGYTF
>TRBJ1-1|NA|NA|TRBV27
TGTGCCAGCACCAGGCGGCAGGGGAACACTGAAGCTTTCTTT
CASTRRQGNTEAFF
>TRBJ2-7|once|NA|TRBV9
TGTGCCAGCAGCGTAGAGCTCGGGCCGACCTACGAGCAGTACTTC
CASSVELGPTYEQYF
>TRBJ2-5|NA|NA|TRBV7-8
TGTGCCAGCAGCGACCAAGAGACCCAGTACTTC
CASSDQETQYF
>TRBJ1-4|NA|NA|TRBV21-1
TGTGCCAGCAGCAAAGAATGTCGGAGGGAAAAACTGTTTTTT
CASSKECRREKLFF
>TRBJ2-1|NA|TRBD2|TRBV5-4
TGTGCCAGCAGCTTGGAAGGGACTAGCGGGAGGTATGAGCAGTTCTTC
CASSLEGTSGRYEQFF
>TRBJ2-2|NA|TRBD2|TRBV28
TGTGCCAGCAGTTTACGGGGGGCGAACACCGGGGAGCTGTTTTTT
CASSLRGANTGELFF
>TRBJ2-5|few|NA|TRBV28
TGTGCCAGCAGAACCCCGGGACACTTGGGGCGAGAGACCCAGTACTTC
CASRTPGHLGRETQYF
>TRBJ2-3|once|TRBD2|TRBV11-3
TGTGCCAGCAGCGACCTAGCGGGATCGGGAGATACGCAGTATTTT
CASSDLAGSGDTQYF
>TRBJ1-2|NA|TRBD1|TRBV28
TGTGCCAGCAGTTTGTGGGGACAGGCGTTCTATGGCTACACCTTC
CASSLWGQAFYGYTF
>TRBJ2-3|NA|NA|TRBV14
TGTGCCAGCAGTCAAGCGTTCTCTCTCTCGGCAGATACGCAGTATTTT
CASSQAFSLSADTQYF
>TRBJ2-7|NA|TRBD1|TRBV14
TGTGCCAGCAGCCACGGACAGGGGATCGACGAGCAGTACTTC
CASSHGQGIDEQYF
>TRBJ1-1|NA|NA|TRBV5-6
TGTGCCAGCAGTCCTCCCGGGGTGCACACTGAAGCTTTCTTT
CASSPPGVHTEAFF
>TRBJ1-1|NA|NA|TRBV7-2
TGTGCCAGCAGCCCGACAGGCATATACACTGAAGCTTTCTTT
CASSPTGIYTEAFF
>TRBJ2-1|once|TRBD1|TRBV7-6
TGTGCCAGCAGCTTAGGAAGTCAGGGGGCCTACAATGAGCAGTTCTTC
CASSLGSQGAYNEQFF
>TRBJ1-4|once|NA|TRBV19
TGTGCCAGTAGTATGGGAGGGGCAACTAATGAAAAACTGTTTTTT
CASSMGGATNEKLFF
>TRBJ2-1|NA|NA|TRBV7-2
TGTGCCAGCAGCTTCCTGACTAGCTCCTACAATGAGCAGTTCTTC
CASSFLTSSYNEQFF
>TRBJ1-1|NA|NA|TRBV5-5
TGTGCCAGCAGCTCAAATGTGGACACTGAAGCTTTCTTT
CASSSNVDTEAFF
>TRBJ2-5|NA|TRBD2|TRBV2
TGTGCCAGCATCGCGACTAGCGGGAGCCCAGAGACCCAGTACTTC
CASIATSGSPETQYF
>TRBJ1-2|NA|TRBD1|TRBV29-1
TGCAGCGTTGGGGCAGGGACAGGCCAGGGAGGCTACACCTTC
CSVGAGTGQGGYTF
>TRBJ2-3|NA|TRBD1|TRBV18
TGTGCCAGCTCACCCTATACCGGGACAGGGGGTTCAGATACGCAGTATTTT
CASSPYTGTGGSDTQYF
>TRBJ2-1|NA|TRBD2|TRBV19
TGTGCCAGTACGGGGGGGCCTAGCGGGAGTGGGTACAATGAGCAGTTCTTC
CASTGGPSGSGYNEQFF
>TRBJ1-5|NA|TRBD1|TRBV19
TGTGCCAGTAGTTCCAGCCTCGGGACAGGGGGTATTCGCAATCAGCCCCAGCATTTT
CASSSSLGTGGIRNQPQHF
>TRBJ1-1|NA|NA|TRBV25-1
TGTGCCAGCAAACCCACGGGGAGGGGGGGAGCTTTCTTT
CASKPTGRGGAFF
>TRBJ2-1|NA|TRBD2|TRBV4-1
TGCGCCAGCAGCCAAACTCTTGGGCGGGAGGGTTTAAGGAATGAGCAGTTCTTC
CASSQTLGREGLRNEQFF
>TRBJ1-1|NA|NA|TRBV2
TGTGCCAAGAGGCAGGGGAGGAACACTGAAGCTTTCTTT
CAKRQGRNTEAFF
>TRBJ2-3|NA|TRBD1|TRBV5-1
TGCGCCAGCAGCTTGGATCGGACAGGACCCCAAGGGCAGTATTTT
CASSLDRTGPQGQYF
>TRBJ2-7|NA|TRBD1|TRBV5-1
TGCGCCAGCAGCTTGGAGGTAGGGGGCATCTACGAGCAGTACTTC
CASSLEVGGIYEQYF
>TRBJ1-2|NA|NA|TRBV6-5
TGTGCCAGCAGCCCGGGTGGCTACTATGGCTACACCTTC
CASSPGGYYGYTF
>TRBJ1-1|once|NA|TRBV28
TGTGCCAGCAGTTCCGAAGGAGTACCGAACACTGAAGCTTTCTTT
CASSSEGVPNTEAFF
>TRBJ2-4|NA|TRBD2|TRBV5-1
TGCGCCAGCAGCCAAAAGGGAGGCGGGACTAGCGACGTAGCCAAAAACATTCAGTACTTC
CASSQKGGGTSDVAKNIQYF
>TRBJ1-1|NA|TRBD1|TRBV27
TGTGCCAGCAGTGCAACGCAGGGGGCGAGGAACACTGAAGCTTTCTTT
CASSATQGARNTEAFF
>TRBJ1-2|once|TRBD1|TRBV6-1
TGTGCCAGCAGTTCAGGGGGATACTATGGCTACACCTTC
CASSSGGYYGYTF
>TRBJ2-3|NA|NA|TRBV7-3
TGTGCCAGCAGCCCCGGGCGGGGCACAGATACGCAGTATTTT
CASSPGRGTDTQYF
>TRBJ1-1|NA|NA|TRBV6-6
TGTGCCAGCAGTTACTCGGACAACACTGAAGCTTTCTTT
CASSYSDNTEAFF
>TRBJ2-1|NA|TRBD2|TRBV2
TGTGCCAGCAGGGCATCTAGCGGGAGAGGGTATGAGCAGTTCTTC
CASRASSGRGYEQFF
>TRBJ2-1|NA|NA|TRBV5-1
TGCGCCAGCAGCTTGGTCGACAGAGGAGGTGAGCAGTTCTTC
CASSLVDRGGEQFF
>TRBJ1-2|NA|NA|TRBV28
TGTGCCAGCAGCAACGGCGGGACACCGAAAAATAACTATGGCTACACCTTC
CASSNGGTPKNNYGYTF
>TRBJ1-5|NA|NA|TRBV6-1
TGTGCCAGCAGTGAGGGGCCAGTTTGGCAGCCCCAGCATTTT
CASSEGPVWQPQHF
>TRBJ2-2|NA|NA|TRBV5-1
TGCGCCAGCAGCTTGGGGTTTCCAGGAGCCCGGGACACCGGGGAGCTGTTTTTT
CASSLGFPGARDTGELFF
>TRBJ2-7|NA|TRBD2|TRBV7-9
TGTGCCAGCAGCCCCACGGGGGGGGTGGGGTACTACGAGCAGTACTTC
CASSPTGGVGYYEQYF